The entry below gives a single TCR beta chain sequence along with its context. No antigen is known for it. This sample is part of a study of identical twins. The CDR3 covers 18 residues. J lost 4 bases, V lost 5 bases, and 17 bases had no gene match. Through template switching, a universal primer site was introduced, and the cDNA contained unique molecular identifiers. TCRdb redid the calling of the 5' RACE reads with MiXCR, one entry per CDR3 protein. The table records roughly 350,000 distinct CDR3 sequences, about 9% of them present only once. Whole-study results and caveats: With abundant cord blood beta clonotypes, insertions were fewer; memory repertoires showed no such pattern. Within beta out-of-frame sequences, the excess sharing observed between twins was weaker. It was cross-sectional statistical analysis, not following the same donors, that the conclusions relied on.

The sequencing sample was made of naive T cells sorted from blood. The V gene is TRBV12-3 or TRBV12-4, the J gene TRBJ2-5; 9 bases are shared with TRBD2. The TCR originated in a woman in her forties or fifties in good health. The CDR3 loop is CASSLRALAGGGGETQYF. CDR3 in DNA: TGTGCCAGCAGTCTCAGGGCACTAGCGGGCGGAGGGGGAGAGACCCAGTACTTC.